This T cell receptor beta chain was sequenced in a study of OX40 agonist ivuxolimab in advanced cancers. Study-wide points: Circulating CD4+ and CD8+ T cells showed clonal expansion by week 6 at 0.1 to 3.0 mg/kg.

A history of autoimmune disease or systemic immunosuppression excluded patients. Regarding this clone: Its antigen is undetermined.

Produced via immunoSEQ multiplex PCR; TCRdb's table is partial and in-frame only. The repertoire holds 98,000 or so clones, with around 94% as singletons. V was pared by 4 bases and J by 7 bases, with 12 bases of the junction left unmatched. Germline CDR1 reads SGDLS; CDR2 reads YYNGEE. The CDR3 has 16 residues. The sequencing here drew on CD4+ or CD8+ T cells sorted from blood, taken in a trial of the OX40 agonist ivuxolimab. This TCR derives from an adult with an advanced solid tumor such as melanoma, head and neck, liver or kidney cancer. The chain links TRBV9 to TRBJ2-1; TRBD1 aligns across 9 bases. CDR3: CASSFTTGGPVNEQFF. CDR3 in DNA: TGTGCCAGCAGCTTCACGACAGGGGGTCCGGTTAATGAGCAGTTCTTC.